A single T cell receptor beta chain is shown here with its context. The antigen is not known. The data are from a study of identifying expanded T cells in peripheral blood. Assay: immunoSEQ multiplex PCR; the TCRdb copy retains only in-frame clones and omits some. The sample carries roughly 90,000 clones, approximately 81% recorded once. The V gene's germline CDR1 is GTSNPN and CDR2 SVGIG (reference sequence). V was pared by 5 bases and J by 6 bases, with 16 bases between. The CDR3 totals 13 residues. Collection occurred without any documented infections or immune events in donors. Whole-study results and caveats: Approximately 1.2 clones differed between technical replicates, versus about 16 and 19 over time.

The chain joins TRBV30 to TRBJ1-2, with D possibly TRBD1 on 6 matching bases. The sequenced sample consisted of blood. This receptor was identified in a person aged 18-70 years in good health. CDR3 DNA: TGTGCCTGGCGTGACAGGTATCGGAATGGCTACACCTTC. Protein sequence: CAWRDRYRNGYTF. The whole variable domain, remainder taken from reference TRBV30 and TRBJ1-2, is SQTIHQWPATLVQPVGSPLSLECTVEGTSNPNLYWYRQAAGRGLQLLFYSVGIGQISSEVPQNLSASRPQDRQFILSSKKLLLSDSGFYLCAWRDRYRNGYTFGSGTRLTVV.